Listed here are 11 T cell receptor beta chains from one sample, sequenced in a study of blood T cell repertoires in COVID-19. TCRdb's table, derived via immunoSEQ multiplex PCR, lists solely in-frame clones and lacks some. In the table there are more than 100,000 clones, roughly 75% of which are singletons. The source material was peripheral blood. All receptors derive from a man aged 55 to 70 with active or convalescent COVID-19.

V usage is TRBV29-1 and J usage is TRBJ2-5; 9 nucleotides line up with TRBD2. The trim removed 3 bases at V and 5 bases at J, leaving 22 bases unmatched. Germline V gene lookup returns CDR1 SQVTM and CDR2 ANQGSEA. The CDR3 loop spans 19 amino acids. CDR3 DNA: TGCAGCGTTGAGTGGGGGATTAGGCCTAGCGGGACTAAGGGGGAGACCCAGTACTTC. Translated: CSVEWGIRPSGTKGETQYF.

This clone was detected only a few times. CDR3 loop: CASIRRGTGGTGELFF. In DNA, the CDR3 is TGTGCCAGTATCCGCCGGGGGACAGGGGGCACCGGGGAGCTGTTTTTT. The gene calls are TRBV19 and TRBJ2-2; 11 bases match TRBD1. The trim removed 7 bases at V and 4 bases at J, leaving 8 bases unmatched. The germline V gene has CDR1 LNHDA and CDR2 SQIVND (reference sequence). The CDR3 totals 16 residues.

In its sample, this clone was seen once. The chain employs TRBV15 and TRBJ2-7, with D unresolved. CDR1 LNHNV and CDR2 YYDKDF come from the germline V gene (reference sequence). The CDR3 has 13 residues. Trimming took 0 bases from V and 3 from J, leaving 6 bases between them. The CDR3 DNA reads TGTGCCACCAGCAGAGATCTCAGCTACGAGCAGTACTTC. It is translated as CATSRDLSYEQYF.

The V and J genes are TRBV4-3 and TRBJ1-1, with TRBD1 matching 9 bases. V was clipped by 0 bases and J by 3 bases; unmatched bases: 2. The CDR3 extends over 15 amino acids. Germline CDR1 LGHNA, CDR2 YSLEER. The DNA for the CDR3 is TGCGCCAGCAGCCAAGAATGGGACAGGGACACTGAAGCTTTCTTT. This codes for CASSQEWDRDTEAFF.

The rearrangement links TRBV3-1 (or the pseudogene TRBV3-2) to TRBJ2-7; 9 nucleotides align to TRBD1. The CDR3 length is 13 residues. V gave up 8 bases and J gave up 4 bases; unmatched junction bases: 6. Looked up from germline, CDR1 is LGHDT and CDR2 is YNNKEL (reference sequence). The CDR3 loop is CASQGQGLYEQYF. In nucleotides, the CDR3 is TGTGCCAGCCAGGGACAGGGACTATACGAGCAGTACTTC.

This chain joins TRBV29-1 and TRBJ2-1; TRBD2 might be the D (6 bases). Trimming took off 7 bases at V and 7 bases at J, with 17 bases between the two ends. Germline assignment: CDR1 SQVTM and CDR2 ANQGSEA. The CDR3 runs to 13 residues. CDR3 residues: CSGGEDVRNEQFF. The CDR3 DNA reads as TGCAGCGGGGGGGAGGACGTGAGGAATGAGCAGTTCTTC.

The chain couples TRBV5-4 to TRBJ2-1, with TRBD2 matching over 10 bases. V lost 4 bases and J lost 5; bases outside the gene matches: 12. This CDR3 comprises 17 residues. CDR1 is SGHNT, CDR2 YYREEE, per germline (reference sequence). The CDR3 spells CASSPQELAGSNNEQFF. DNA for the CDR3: TGTGCCAGCAGCCCACAGGAACTAGCGGGGTCCAACAATGAGCAGTTCTTC.

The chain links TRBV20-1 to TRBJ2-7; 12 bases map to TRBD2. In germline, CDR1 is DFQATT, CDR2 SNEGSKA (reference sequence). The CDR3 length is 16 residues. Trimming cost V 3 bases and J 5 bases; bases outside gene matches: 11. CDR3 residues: CSASHLAGGPRNEQYF. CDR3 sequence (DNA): TGCAGTGCTAGTCATCTAGCGGGAGGGCCTCGGAACGAGCAGTACTTC.

The CDR3 loop is CASNTFQGSTEAFF. CDR3 coding DNA: TGTGCCAGCAATACATTCCAGGGATCAACTGAAGCTTTCTTT. The rearrangement uses TRBV2 and TRBJ1-1; tentative D call: TRBD1 (5 bases). The CDR3 spans 14 residues. V was pared by 7 bases and J by 5 bases, with 17 bases between. Germline CDR1 SNHLY, CDR2 FYNNEI.

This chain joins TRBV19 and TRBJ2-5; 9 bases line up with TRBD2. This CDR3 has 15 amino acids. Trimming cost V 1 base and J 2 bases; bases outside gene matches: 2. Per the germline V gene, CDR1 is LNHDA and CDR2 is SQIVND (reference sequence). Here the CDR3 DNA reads TGTGCCAGTAGTATAGCGACTAGCGGTCAAGAGACCCAGTACTTC. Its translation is CASSIATSGQETQYF. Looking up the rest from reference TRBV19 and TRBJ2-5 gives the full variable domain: DGGITQSPKYLFRKEGQNVTLSCEQNLNHDAMYWYRQDPGQGLRLIYYSQIVNDFQKGDIAEGYSVSREKKESFPLTVTSAQKNPTAFYLCASSIATSGQETQYFGPGTRLLVL.

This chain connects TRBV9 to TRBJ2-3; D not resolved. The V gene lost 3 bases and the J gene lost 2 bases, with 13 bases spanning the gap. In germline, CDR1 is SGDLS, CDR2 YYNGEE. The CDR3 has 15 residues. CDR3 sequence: CASSALDFITDTQYF. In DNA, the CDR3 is TGTGCCAGCAGCGCCCTAGACTTCATCACAGATACGCAGTATTTT.